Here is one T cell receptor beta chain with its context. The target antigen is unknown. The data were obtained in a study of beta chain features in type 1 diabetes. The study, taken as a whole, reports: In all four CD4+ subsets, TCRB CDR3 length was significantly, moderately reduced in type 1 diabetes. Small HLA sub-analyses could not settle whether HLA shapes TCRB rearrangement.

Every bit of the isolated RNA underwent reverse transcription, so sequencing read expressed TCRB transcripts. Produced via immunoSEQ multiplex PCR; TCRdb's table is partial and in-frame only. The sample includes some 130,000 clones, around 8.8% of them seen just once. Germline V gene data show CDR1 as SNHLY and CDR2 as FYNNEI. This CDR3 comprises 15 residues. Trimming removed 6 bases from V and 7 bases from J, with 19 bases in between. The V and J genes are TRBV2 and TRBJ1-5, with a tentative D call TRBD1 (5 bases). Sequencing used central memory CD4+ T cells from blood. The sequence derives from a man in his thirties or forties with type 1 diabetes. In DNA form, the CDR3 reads TGTGCCAGCAGCGCGATGGGGGGTTCTAGACAGCCCCAGCATTTT. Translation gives CASSAMGGSRQPQHF.